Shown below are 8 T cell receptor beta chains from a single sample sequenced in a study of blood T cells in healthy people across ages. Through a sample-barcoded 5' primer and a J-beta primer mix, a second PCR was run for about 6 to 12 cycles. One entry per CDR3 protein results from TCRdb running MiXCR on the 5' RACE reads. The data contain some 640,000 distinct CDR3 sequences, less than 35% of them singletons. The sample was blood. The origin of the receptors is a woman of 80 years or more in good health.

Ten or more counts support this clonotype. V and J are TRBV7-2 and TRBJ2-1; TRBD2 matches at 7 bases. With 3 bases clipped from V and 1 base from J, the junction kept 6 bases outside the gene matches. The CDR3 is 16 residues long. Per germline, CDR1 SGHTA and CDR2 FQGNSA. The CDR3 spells CASSFMGGGSYNEQFF. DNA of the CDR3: TGTGCCAGCAGCTTCATGGGCGGGGGATCCTACAATGAGCAGTTCTTC. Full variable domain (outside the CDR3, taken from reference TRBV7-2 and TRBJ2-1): GAGVSQSPSNKVTEKGKDVELRCDPISGHTALYWYRQSLGQGLEFLIYFQGNSAPDKSGLPSDRFSAERTGGSVSTLTIQRTQQEDSAVYLCASSFMGGGSYNEQFFGPGTRLTVL.

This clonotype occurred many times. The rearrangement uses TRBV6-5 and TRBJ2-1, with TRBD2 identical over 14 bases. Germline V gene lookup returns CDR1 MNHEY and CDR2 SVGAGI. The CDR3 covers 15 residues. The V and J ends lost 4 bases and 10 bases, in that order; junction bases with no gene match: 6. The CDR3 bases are TGTGCCAGCAGTTCGGGACTAGCGGGGGTGGGGGAGCAGTTCTTC. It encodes CASSSGLAGVGEQFF.

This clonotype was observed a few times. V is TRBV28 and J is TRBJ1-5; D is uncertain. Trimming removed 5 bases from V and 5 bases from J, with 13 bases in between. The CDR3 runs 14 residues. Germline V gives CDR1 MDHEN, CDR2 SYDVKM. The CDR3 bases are TGTGCCAGCAGTAATCCGGGAACCCATCAGCCCCAGCATTTT. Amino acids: CASSNPGTHQPQHF.

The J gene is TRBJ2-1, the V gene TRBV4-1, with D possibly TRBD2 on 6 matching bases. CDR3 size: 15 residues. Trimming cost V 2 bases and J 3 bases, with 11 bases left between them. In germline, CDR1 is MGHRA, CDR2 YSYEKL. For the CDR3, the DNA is TGCGCCAGCAGCCAAATGGGACTTCGCTACAATGAGCAGTTCTTC. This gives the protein CASSQMGLRYNEQFF.

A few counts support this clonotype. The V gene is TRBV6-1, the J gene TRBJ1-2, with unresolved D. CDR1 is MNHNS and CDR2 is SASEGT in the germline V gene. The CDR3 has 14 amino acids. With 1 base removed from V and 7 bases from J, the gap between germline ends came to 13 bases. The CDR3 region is CASSEDTGRGGYTF. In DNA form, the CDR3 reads TGTGCCAGCAGTGAAGATACGGGTCGAGGTGGCTACACCTTC.

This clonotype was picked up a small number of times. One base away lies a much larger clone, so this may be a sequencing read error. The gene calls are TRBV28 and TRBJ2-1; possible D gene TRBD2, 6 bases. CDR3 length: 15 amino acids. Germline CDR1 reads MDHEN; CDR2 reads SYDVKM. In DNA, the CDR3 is TGTGCCAGCAGCCCTGCCAAGGGAGGTTGGAATGGGCAGTTCTTC. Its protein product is CASSPAKGGWNGQFF.

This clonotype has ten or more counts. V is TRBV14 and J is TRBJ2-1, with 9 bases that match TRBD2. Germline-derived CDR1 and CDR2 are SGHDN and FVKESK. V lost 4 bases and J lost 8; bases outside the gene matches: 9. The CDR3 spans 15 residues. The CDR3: CASSRVAGVSYEQFF. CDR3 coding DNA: TGTGCCAGCAGCCGCGTAGCGGGGGTTAGCTATGAGCAGTTCTTC.

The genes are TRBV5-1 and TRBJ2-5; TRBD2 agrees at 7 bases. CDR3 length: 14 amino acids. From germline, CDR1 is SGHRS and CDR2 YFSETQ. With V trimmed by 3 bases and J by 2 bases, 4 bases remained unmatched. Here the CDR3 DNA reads TGCGCCAGCAGCTGGGAGGGGACGCAAGAGACCCAGTACTTC. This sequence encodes CASSWEGTQETQYF.